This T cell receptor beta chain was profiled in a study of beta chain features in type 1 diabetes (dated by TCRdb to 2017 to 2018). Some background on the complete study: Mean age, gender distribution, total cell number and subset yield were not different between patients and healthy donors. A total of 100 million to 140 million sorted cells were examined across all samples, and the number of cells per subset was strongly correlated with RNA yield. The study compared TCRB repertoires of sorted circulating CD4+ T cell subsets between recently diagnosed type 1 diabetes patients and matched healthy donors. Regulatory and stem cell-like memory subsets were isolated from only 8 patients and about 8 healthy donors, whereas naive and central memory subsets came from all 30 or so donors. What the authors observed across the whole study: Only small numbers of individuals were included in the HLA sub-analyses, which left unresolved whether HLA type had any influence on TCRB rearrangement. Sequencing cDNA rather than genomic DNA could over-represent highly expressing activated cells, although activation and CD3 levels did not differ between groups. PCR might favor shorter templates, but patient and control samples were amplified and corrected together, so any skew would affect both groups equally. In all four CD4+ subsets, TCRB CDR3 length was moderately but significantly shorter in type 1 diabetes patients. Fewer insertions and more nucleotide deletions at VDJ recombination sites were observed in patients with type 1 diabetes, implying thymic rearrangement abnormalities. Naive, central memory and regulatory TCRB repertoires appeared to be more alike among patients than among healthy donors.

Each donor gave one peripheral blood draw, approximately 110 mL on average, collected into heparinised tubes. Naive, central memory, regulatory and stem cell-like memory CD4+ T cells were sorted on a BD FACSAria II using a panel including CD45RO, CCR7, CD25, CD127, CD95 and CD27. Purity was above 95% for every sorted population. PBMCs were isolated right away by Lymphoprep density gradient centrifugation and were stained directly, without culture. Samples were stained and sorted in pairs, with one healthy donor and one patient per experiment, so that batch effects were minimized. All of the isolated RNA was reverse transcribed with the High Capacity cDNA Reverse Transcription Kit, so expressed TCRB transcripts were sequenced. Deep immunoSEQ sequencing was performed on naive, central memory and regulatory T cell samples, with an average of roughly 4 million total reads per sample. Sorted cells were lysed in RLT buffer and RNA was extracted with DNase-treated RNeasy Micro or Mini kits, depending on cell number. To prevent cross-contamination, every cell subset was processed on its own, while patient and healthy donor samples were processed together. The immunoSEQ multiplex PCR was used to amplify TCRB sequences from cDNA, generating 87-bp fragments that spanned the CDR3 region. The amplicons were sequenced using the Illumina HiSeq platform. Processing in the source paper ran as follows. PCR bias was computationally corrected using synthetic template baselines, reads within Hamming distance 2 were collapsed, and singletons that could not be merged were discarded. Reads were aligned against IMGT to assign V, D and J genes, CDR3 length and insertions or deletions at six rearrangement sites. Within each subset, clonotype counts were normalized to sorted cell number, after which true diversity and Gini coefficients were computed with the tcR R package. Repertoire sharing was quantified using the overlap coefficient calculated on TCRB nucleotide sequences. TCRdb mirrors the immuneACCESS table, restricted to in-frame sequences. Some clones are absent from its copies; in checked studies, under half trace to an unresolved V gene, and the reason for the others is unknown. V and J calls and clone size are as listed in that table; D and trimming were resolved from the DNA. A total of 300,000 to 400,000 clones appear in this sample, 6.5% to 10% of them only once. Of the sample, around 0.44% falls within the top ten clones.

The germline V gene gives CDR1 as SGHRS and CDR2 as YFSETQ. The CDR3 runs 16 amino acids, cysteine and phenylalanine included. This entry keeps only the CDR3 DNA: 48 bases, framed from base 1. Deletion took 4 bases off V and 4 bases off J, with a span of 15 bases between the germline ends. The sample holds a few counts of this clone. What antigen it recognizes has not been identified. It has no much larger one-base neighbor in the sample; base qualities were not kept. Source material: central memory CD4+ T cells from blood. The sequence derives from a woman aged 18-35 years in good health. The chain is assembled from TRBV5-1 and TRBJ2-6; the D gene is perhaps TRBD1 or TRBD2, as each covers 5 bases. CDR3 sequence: CASSILPGAGANVLTF. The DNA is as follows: TGCGCCAGCAGCATTCTCCCCGGGGCCGGGGCCAACGTCCTGACTTTC.